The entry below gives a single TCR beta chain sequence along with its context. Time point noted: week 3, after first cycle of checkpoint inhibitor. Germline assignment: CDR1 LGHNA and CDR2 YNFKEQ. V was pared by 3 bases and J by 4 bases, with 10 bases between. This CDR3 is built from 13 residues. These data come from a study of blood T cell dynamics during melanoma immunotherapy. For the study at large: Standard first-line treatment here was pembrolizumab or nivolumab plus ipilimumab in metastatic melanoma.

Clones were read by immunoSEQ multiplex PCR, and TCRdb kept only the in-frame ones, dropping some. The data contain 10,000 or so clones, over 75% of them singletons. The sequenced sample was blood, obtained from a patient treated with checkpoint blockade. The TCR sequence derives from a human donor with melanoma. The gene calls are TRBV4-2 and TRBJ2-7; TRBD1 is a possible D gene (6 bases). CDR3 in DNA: TGTGCCAGCAGCCAGGGGACATCTTACGAGCAGTACTTC. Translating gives CASSQGTSYEQYF.